This TCR beta chain was retrieved from a study of shared clonotypes between healthy human individuals. Findings of the study overall: Investigators collected only blood, and repertoires in tissues likely differ. Among non-shared clonotypes, generation probabilities were lower than among those shared by all four donors.

TCRdb's copy holds only in-frame clones and misses some; the assay was immunoSEQ multiplex PCR. The sample holds around 700,000 clones, roughly 73% seen once. CDR1 and CDR2 (germline): SGHRS, YFSETQ. This CDR3 contains 16 residues. The V end lost 0 bases, the J end lost 5 bases, and 17 bases lay between the germline ends. With respect to this clone: Its antigen is unknown.

From CD4+ cells came CD45RA+ naive and CD45RA-negative memory subsets. Sample: memory CD4+ T cells sorted from blood. As to subset: CD45RA-negative fraction. The sequence was collected from a woman aged 25 to 39 in good health. V and J are TRBV5-1 and TRBJ2-5; D might be TRBD1 or TRBD2, each matching 6 bases. CDR3 DNA sequence: TGCGCCAGCAGCTTGGTTTCTAGCGAAAGGGGGGAGACCCAGTACTTC. Residues: CASSLVSSERGETQYF.